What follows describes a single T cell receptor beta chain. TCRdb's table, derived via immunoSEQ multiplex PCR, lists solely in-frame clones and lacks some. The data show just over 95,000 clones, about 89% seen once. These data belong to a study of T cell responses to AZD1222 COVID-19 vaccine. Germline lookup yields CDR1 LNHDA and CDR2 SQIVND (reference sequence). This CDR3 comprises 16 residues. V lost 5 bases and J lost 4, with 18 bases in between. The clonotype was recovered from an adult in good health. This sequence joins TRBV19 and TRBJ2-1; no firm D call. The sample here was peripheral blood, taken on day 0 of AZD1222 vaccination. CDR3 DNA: TGTGCCAGTAGTCTGTGGTTATTAGAAAGGTACAATGAGCAGTTCTTC. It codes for CASSLWLLERYNEQFF.